These T cell receptor beta chains were read from a single sample in a study of response to subunit inactivated influenza vaccine. TCRdb called the RT-PCR reads again in MiXCR, with one record for every CDR3 protein. The sample includes 280,000 or so distinct CDR3 sequences, just over 20% of them seen just once. Sequencing was performed on PBMCs from blood, taken roughly 20 months after vaccination. The source is a man between 45 and 75 years old who received an inactivated influenza vaccine. CDR3s include the opening cysteine and the closing phenylalanine or tryptophan. The order of the fields is D gene, V gene, clone size, J gene, CDR3 DNA, CDR3 protein. A D gene is named only where the DNA matches it firmly. Not all rows give a size; the values are once, few, many and, for expanded clones, a class.

D: -; V: TRBV6-5; size: few; J: TRBJ1-1; DNA: TGTGCCAGCAGTTACTCATTAAGGCCGATGGCCACTGAAGCTTTCTTT; CDR3: CASSYSLRPMATEAFF
D: -; V: TRBV24-1; size: -; J: TRBJ1-4; DNA: TGTGCCACCAGTGAAGTCACCGCAGGGAGGGAAAAACTGTTTTTT; CDR3: CATSEVTAGREKLFF
D: -; V: TRBV11-2; size: -; J: TRBJ1-2; DNA: TGTGCCAGCAGACCTGGACGGGGACTCTACTATGGCTACACCTTC; CDR3: CASRPGRGLYYGYTF
D: -; V: TRBV29-1; size: -; J: TRBJ2-1; DNA: TGCAGCGTTGAGTACCGGGACGGGAACAATGAGCAGTTCTTC; CDR3: CSVEYRDGNNEQFF
D: TRBD2; V: TRBV12-3/TRBV12-4; size: few; J: TRBJ2-2; DNA: TGTGCCAGCAGTCCTGGACTAGCGGGACTGCCCGGGGAGCTGTTTTTT; CDR3: CASSPGLAGLPGELFF
D: TRBD1; V: TRBV9; size: few; J: TRBJ1-2; DNA: TGTGCCAGCAGCACCGCAACCGGGACAGGGCCTTCCTATGGCTACACCTTC; CDR3: CASSTATGTGPSYGYTF
D: TRBD1; V: TRBV5-6; size: many; J: TRBJ2-7; DNA: TGTGCCAGCAGGAAAGGACAGGGTTACGAGCAGTACTTC; CDR3: CASRKGQGYEQYF
D: -; V: TRBV19; size: many; J: TRBJ1-1; DNA: TGTGCCACCGGGGGGACAGAAGCTTTCTTT; CDR3: CATGGTEAFF
D: -; V: TRBV20-1; size: once; J: TRBJ2-7; DNA: TGCAGTGCTGGAGCCTCAGGGGCCGCTTCCTACGAGCAGTACTTC; CDR3: CSAGASGAASYEQYF
D: -; V: TRBV28; size: -; J: TRBJ1-5; DNA: TGTGCCAGCAGATTATTTCTCGGGACACCAAGCAATCAGCCCCAGCATTTT; CDR3: CASRLFLGTPSNQPQHF
D: -; V: TRBV14; size: once; J: TRBJ2-7; DNA: TGTGCCAGCAGCCCGGGACCCCAAAGAACCTACGAGCAGTACTTC; CDR3: CASSPGPQRTYEQYF
D: -; V: TRBV12-3/TRBV12-4; size: -; J: TRBJ1-4; DNA: TGTGCCAGCAGTCCAAGACAGGAGCTCAATGAAAAACTGTTTTTT; CDR3: CASSPRQELNEKLFF
D: -; V: TRBV18; size: few; J: TRBJ2-3; DNA: TGTGCCAGCTCACCAGTACCGGGGCGACCCGCAGATACGCAGTATTTT; CDR3: CASSPVPGRPADTQYF
D: TRBD1; V: TRBV7-9; size: once; J: TRBJ2-5; DNA: TGTGCCAGCAGCTTAGATTGGACAGGACAAGAGACCCAGTACTTC; CDR3: CASSLDWTGQETQYF
D: -; V: TRBV12-3/TRBV12-4; size: few; J: TRBJ1-1; DNA: TGTGCCAGCAGTTTATCTTTCAGGGGCGCTGAAGCTTTCTTT; CDR3: CASSLSFRGAEAFF
D: TRBD1; V: TRBV5-1; size: many; J: TRBJ1-1; DNA: TGCGCCAGCAGCTTGGCCGGGACAGGGCATATTGGTCCTGAAGCTTTCTTT; CDR3: CASSLAGTGHIGPEAFF
D: -; V: TRBV5-6; size: few; J: TRBJ1-2; DNA: TGTGCCAGCCGGGCGCCAGTCCAGTATCCTAACTATGGCTACACCTTC; CDR3: CASRAPVQYPNYGYTF
D: -; V: TRBV5-5; size: -; J: TRBJ1-4; DNA: TGTGCCAGCAACCCAGGGTGGGGGGATAATGAAAAACTGTTTTTT; CDR3: CASNPGWGDNEKLFF
D: TRBD1; V: TRBV7-2; size: many; J: TRBJ1-5; DNA: TGTGCCAGCAGCTTAGACAGGGGGAGCAATCAGCCCCAGCATTTT; CDR3: CASSLDRGSNQPQHF
D: -; V: TRBV20-1; size: -; J: TRBJ1-2; DNA: TGCAGTGCTAGAGATACAGGGAGGCTTTCAAACTATGGCTACACCTTC; CDR3: CSARDTGRLSNYGYTF
D: TRBD2; V: TRBV18; size: few; J: TRBJ2-7; DNA: TGTGCCAGCTCAACGGGGACTAGCGGGATTGCCGTATACGAGCAGTACTTC; CDR3: CASSTGTSGIAVYEQYF